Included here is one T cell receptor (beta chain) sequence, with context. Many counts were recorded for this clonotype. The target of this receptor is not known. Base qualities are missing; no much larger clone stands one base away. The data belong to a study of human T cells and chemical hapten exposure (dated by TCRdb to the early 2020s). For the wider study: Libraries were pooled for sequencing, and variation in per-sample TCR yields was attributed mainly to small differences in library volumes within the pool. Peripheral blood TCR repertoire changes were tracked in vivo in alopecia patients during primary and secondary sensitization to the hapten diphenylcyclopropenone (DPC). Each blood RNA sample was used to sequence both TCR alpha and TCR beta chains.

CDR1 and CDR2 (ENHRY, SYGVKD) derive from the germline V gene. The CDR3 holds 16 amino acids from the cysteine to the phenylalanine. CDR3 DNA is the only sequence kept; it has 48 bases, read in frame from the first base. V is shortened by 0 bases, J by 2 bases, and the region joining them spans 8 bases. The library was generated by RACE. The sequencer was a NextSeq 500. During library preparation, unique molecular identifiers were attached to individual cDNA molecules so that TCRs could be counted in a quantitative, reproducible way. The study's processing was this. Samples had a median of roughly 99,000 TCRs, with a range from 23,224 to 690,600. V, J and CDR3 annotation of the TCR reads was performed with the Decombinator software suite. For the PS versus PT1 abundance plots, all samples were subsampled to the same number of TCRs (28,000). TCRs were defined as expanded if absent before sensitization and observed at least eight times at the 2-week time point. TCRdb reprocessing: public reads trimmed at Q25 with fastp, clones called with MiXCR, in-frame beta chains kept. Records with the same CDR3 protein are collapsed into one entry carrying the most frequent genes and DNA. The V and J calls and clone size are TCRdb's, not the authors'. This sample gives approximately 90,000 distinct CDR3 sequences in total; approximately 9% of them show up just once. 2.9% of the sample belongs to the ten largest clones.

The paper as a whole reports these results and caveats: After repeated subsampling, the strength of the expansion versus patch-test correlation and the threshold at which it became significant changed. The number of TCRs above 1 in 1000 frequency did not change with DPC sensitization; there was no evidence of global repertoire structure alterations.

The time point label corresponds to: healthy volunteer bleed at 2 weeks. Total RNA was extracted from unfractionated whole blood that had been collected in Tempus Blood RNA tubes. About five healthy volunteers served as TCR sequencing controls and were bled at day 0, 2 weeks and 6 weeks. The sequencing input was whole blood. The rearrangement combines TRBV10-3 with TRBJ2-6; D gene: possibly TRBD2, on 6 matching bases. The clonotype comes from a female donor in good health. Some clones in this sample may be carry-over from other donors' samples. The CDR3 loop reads CAISESTGAGANVLTF. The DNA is TGTGCCATCAGTGAGTCCACGGGAGCTGGGGCCAACGTCCTGACTTTC.